This T cell receptor (beta chain) was recovered during a study of blood T cell repertoires in COVID-19. There are a few counts of this clone. Germline values: CDR1 SGHTA, CDR2 FQGTGA. There are 14 residues in the CDR3. Trimming at V came to 5 bases and at J to 5 bases, leaving 7 bases not matched to a gene. Clones were sequenced by immunoSEQ multiplex PCR, and TCRdb holds only the in-frame ones, with some missing. This repertoire shows over 120,000 clones, 80% found once; its top ten account for 3.5% to 4%. Sequencing was performed on peripheral blood. This receptor was identified in a man between 65 and 85 years old who had recovered from COVID-19. The chain employs TRBV7-3 and TRBJ2-5, with 8 nucleotides matching TRBD1. The CDR3 loop is CASSAKTGAETQYF. CDR3 sequence (DNA): TGTGCCAGCAGCGCAAAGACAGGGGCGGAGACCCAGTACTTC.